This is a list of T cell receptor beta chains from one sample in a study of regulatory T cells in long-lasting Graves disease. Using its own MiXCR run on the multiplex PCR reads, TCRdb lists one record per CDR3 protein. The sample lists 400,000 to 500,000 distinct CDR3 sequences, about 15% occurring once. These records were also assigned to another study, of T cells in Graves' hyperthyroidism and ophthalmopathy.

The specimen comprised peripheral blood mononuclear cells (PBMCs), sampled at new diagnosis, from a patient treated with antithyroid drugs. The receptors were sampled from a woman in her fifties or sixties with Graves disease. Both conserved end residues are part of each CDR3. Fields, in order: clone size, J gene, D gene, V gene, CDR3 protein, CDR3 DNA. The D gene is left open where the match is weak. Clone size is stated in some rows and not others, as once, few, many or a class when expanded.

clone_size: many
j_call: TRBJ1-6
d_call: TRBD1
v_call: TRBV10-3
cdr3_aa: CAISELVGTGSSPLHF
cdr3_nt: TGTGCCATCAGTGAGTTGGTCGGGACAGGGAGTTCACCCCTCCACTTT

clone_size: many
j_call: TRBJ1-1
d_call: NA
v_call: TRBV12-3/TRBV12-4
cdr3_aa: CASSLVGTMNTEAFF
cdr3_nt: TGTGCCAGCAGTTTGGTAGGGACTATGAACACTGAAGCTTTCTTT

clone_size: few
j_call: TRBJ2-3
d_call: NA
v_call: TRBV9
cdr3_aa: CASSAPKERVRSTDTQYF
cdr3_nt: TGTGCCAGCAGCGCCCCCAAGGAGAGAGTCAGGAGCACAGATACGCAGTATTTT

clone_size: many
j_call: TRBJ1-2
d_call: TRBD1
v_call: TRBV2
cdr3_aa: CASSEGGQGALGYTF
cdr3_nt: TGTGCCAGCAGTGAAGGGGGACAGGGGGCATTAGGCTACACCTTC

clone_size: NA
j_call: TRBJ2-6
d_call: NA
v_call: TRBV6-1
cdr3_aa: CASSGGAGANVLTF
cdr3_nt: TGTGCCAGCAGTGGCGGAGCTGGGGCCAACGTCCTGACTTTC

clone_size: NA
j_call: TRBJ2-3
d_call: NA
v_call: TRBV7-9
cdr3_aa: CASSLSIGDTQYF
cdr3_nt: TGTGCTAGCAGCTTATCCATTGGAGATACGCAGTATTTT

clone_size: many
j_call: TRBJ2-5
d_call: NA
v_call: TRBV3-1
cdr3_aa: CASSHEGMETQYF
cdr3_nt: TGTGCCAGCAGCCATGAGGGGATGGAGACCCAGTACTTC

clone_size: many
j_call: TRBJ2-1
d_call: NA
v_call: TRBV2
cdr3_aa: CASSDLSGIYNEQFF
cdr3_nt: TGTGCCAGCAGTGATCTTAGCGGAATCTACAATGAGCAGTTCTTC

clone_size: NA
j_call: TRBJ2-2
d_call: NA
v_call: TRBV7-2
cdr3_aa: CASTFKQGFHGELFF
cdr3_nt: TGTGCCAGCACCTTTAAGCAGGGTTTCCACGGGGAGCTGTTTTTT

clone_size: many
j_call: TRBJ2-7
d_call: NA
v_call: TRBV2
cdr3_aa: CASTLEGESNEQYF
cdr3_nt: TGTGCCAGCACCCTGGAGGGGGAATCGAACGAGCAGTACTTC

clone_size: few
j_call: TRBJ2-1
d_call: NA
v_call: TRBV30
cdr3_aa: CAWSVQSYNEQFF
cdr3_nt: TGTGCCTGGAGTGTACAAAGTTACAATGAGCAGTTCTTC

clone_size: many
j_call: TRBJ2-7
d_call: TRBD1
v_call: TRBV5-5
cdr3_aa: CASSTAGGVSYEQYF
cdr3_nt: TGTGCCAGCAGTACTGCAGGGGGAGTTTCCTACGAGCAGTACTTC

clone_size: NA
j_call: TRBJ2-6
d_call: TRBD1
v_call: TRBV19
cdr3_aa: CASSLRGKTGANVLTF
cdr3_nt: TGTGCCAGTAGCCTCAGGGGGAAAACTGGGGCCAACGTCCTGACTTTC

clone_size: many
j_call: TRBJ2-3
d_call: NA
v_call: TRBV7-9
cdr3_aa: CASSRRTYRDTQYF
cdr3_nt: TGTGCCAGCAGCCGAAGGACTTACCGAGATACGCAGTATTTT

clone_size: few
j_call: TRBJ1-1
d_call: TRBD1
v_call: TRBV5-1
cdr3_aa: CASSRTGEAFF
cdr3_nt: TGCGCCAGCAGCCGGACAGGTGAAGCTTTCTTT

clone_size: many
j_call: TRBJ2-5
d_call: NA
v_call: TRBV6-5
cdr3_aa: CASSYSTRGGETQYF
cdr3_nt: TGTGCCAGCAGTTACTCGACCAGGGGGGGTGAGACCCAGTACTTC

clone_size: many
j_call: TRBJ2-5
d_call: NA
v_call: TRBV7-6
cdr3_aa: CASSTPEDGETQYF
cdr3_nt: TGTGCCAGCAGCACCCCGGAAGACGGCGAGACCCAGTACTTC

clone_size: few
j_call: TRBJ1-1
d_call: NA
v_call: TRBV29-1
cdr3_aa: CSAGVGLNTEAFF
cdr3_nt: TGCAGCGCTGGTGTAGGGCTGAACACTGAAGCTTTCTTT